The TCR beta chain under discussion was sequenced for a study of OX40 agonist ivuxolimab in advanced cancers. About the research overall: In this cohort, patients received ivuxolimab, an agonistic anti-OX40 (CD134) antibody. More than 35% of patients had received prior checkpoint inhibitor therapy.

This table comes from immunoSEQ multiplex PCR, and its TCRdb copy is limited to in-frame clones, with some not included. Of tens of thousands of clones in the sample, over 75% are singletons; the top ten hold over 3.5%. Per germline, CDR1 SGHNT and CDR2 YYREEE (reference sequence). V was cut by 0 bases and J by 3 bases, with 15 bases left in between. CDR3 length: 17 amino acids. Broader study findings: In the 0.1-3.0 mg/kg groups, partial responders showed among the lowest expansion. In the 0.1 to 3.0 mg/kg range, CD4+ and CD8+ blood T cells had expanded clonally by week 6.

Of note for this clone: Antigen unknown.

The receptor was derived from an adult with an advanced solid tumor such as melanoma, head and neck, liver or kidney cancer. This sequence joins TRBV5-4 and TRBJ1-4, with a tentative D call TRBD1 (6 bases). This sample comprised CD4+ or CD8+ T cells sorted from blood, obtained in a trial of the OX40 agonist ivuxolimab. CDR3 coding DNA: TGTGCCAGCAGCTTGGACCGGGACATTTCGGCTAATGAAAAACTGTTTTTT. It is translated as CASSLDRDISANEKLFF.